These 22 T cell receptor beta chains came from one sample sequenced in a study of blood T cell repertoires in COVID-19 (dated by TCRdb to the early 2020s). Library method: the immunoSEQ multiplex PCR assay. As stored in TCRdb, this immuneACCESS dataset retains in-frame rearrangements with V and J assigned. A fraction of the clones does not appear; measured against another copy, unresolved V genes explain less than half of the discrepancy, and the remainder lacks a known reason. In this sample the table shows about 200,000 clones, over 80% of which occur a single time. The ten top clones hold 3% to 3.5% of the sample. What was sequenced was PBMCs or T cells enriched from blood (not recorded which). These TCRs come from a woman under 40 who had been exposed to COVID-19.

This chain joins TRBV6-1 and TRBJ2-1, with TRBD2 identical over 10 bases. The V segment lost 4 bases and the J segment 9 bases; nucleotides outside the gene matches: 9. The germline V gene has CDR1 MNHNS and CDR2 SASEGT. The CDR3 is made up of 15 amino acids. The CDR3 DNA reads TGTGCCAGCAGTGGAGCAAGCGGGGGGGCCTCTGAGCAGTTCTTC. It yields the protein CASSGASGGASEQFF.

The chain employs TRBV3-1 (or the pseudogene TRBV3-2) and TRBJ2-7; D call uncertain. Germline loops: CDR1 LGHDT, CDR2 YNNKEL (reference sequence). This CDR3 region has 12 residues. Trimming cost V 1 base and J 6 bases, with 7 bases left between them. The CDR3 DNA follows: TGTGCCAGCAGCCAAGGCAGTTCCGAGCAGTACTTC. Its protein is CASSQGSSEQYF.

CDR3 sequence: CASSAGTGDHEQYF. In DNA, the CDR3 is TGCGCCAGCAGCGCCGGGACAGGGGATCACGAGCAGTACTTC. V and J are TRBV4-1 and TRBJ2-7; 10 bases fit TRBD1. J lost 5 bases, V lost 5 bases, and 6 bases had no gene match. The CDR3 runs 14 residues. Germline V gene data show CDR1 as MGHRA and CDR2 as YSYEKL.

This clone was counted once. The chain is built from TRBV29-1 and TRBJ2-7; 10 bases line up with TRBD1. CDR3 length: 14 residues. CDR1 SQVTM and CDR2 ANQGSEA come from the germline V gene. J gave up 1 base and V 3 bases, and 3 bases lay outside the gene matches. The DNA of the CDR3 is TGCAGCGTTGATTTGGGACAGGGGTCCTACGAGCAGTACTTC. Protein sequence: CSVDLGQGSYEQYF.

The CDR3: CASSPRQGHGELFF. As DNA, the CDR3 is TGTGCCAGCAGCCCAAGACAGGGACACGGGGAGCTGTTTTTT. The chain couples TRBV3-1 (or the pseudogene TRBV3-2) to TRBJ2-2, with 7 bases aligning to TRBD1. CDR1 is LGHDT, CDR2 YNNKEL, per germline (reference sequence). The CDR3 length is 14 residues. V lost 4 bases and J lost 7; bases outside the gene matches: 6.

CDR3 region: CASSETVAGGPETQYF. CDR3 nucleotide sequence: TGTGCCAGCAGCGAAACCGTAGCGGGGGGGCCGGAGACCCAGTACTTC. V and J are TRBV7-2 and TRBJ2-5, with 11 bases lining up with TRBD2. J gave up 5 bases and V 5 bases, and 10 bases lay outside the gene matches. This CDR3 contains 16 residues. Germline V gene lookup returns CDR1 SGHTA and CDR2 FQGNSA.

This clone has only one observation. The rearrangement links TRBV7-8 to TRBJ2-3; 16 nucleotides line up with TRBD2. In germline, CDR1 is SGHVS, CDR2 FQNEAQ. V shed 5 bases and J 0 bases; nucleotides not matched to a gene: 5. The CDR3 totals 18 residues. The CDR3 sequence is CASSPGLAGGLSTDTQYF. The DNA of the CDR3 is TGTGCCAGCAGCCCGGGACTAGCGGGGGGGCTTAGCACAGATACGCAGTATTTT.

The chain uses TRBV6-5 and TRBJ2-7, with 8 bases that match TRBD1. This CDR3 comprises 16 residues. The trim removed 0 bases at V and 0 bases at J, leaving 4 bases unmatched. Per the germline V gene, CDR1 is MNHEY and CDR2 is SVGAGI. The CDR3 sequence: CASSYSRGQVSYEQYF. The CDR3 region has the DNA TGTGCCAGCAGTTACTCGAGGGGACAGGTCTCCTACGAGCAGTACTTC.

The V and J genes are TRBV11-2 and TRBJ2-1, with 7 bases that match TRBD2. The CDR3 sequence is 18 residues long. Germline CDR1 and CDR2: SGHAT and FQNNGV. Trimming at V came to 2 bases and at J to 10 bases, leaving 20 bases not matched to a gene. CDR3 protein: CASSLNPRGAGPGGEQFF. For the CDR3, the DNA is TGTGCCAGCAGCTTAAACCCCCGCGGGGCGGGGCCCGGGGGGGAGCAGTTCTTC.

The chain employs TRBV3-1 (or the pseudogene TRBV3-2) and TRBJ2-7, with a possible D match to TRBD1 (5 bases). Germline V gene lookup returns CDR1 LGHDT and CDR2 YNNKEL (reference sequence). Trimming cost V 0 bases and J 7 bases, with 16 bases left between them. CDR3 length equals 15 residues. In DNA form, the CDR3 reads TGTGCCAGCAGCCAAGATCCAACAGGCCGAAGGGAGCAGTACTTC. This encodes CASSQDPTGRREQYF.

The chain combines TRBV27 with TRBJ1-1; TRBD1 might be the D (5 bases). With 3 bases removed from V and 10 bases from J, the gap between germline ends came to 12 bases. CDR1 and CDR2 from the germline V gene are MNHEY and SMNVEV (reference sequence). The CDR3 loop spans 12 amino acids. CDR3 in DNA: TGTGCCAGCAGTTTTCTGGGGGGAGGAGCTTTCTTT. Amino acids: CASSFLGGGAFF.

This clone showed up just once. V is TRBV24-1 and J is TRBJ2-3, with D perhaps TRBD1 (5 bases). The germline V gene has CDR1 KGHDR and CDR2 SFDVKD. V dropped 10 bases and J dropped 2 bases, with 15 bases sitting between them. This CDR3 has 14 amino acids. CDR3 DNA sequence: TGTGCCACAGAAGGATCAGGGAACACAGATACGCAGTATTTT. This gives the protein CATEGSGNTDTQYF.

This clone has just a few counts. CDR3 sequence (DNA): TGCAGCGTTGCCGAGGGACAGGGAAATAATGGCTACACCTTC. This translates into CSVAEGQGNNGYTF. This chain joins TRBV29-1 and TRBJ1-2, with 9 bases fitting TRBD1. This CDR3 has 14 residues. The V segment lost 4 bases and the J segment 6 bases; nucleotides outside the gene matches: 9. The V gene's germline CDR1 is SQVTM and CDR2 ANQGSEA.

The CDR3 DNA reads TGTGCCAGCAGCCCCGTAGGAGGAGATACGCAGTATTTT. Translation gives CASSPVGGDTQYF. The rearrangement uses TRBV5-4 and TRBJ2-3, with D perhaps matching TRBD2 (5 bases). CDR3 length: 13 residues. V lost 4 bases to trimming and J lost 5 bases, with 11 bases between them. The germline V gene has CDR1 SGHNT and CDR2 YYREEE (reference sequence).

This sequence joins TRBV2 and TRBJ1-6; tentatively, D is TRBD1 (5 bases). Per germline, CDR1 SNHLY and CDR2 FYNNEI. The CDR3 sequence is 14 residues long. V shed 6 bases and J shed 5 bases, with 11 bases lying between them. The CDR3 protein is CASSDTGDNSPLHF. DNA for the CDR3: TGTGCCAGCAGCGATACAGGAGATAATTCACCCCTCCACTTT.

The chain uses TRBV6-5 and TRBJ1-6; perhaps TRBD1 as D (6 bases). Per the germline V gene, CDR1 is MNHEY and CDR2 is SVGAGI. The CDR3 has 14 amino acids. V lost 0 bases, J lost 10 bases, and 10 bases lay in between. CDR3 bases: TGTGCCAGCAGTTACTCACAGGGCCCCTCACCCCTCCACTTT. Translation: CASSYSQGPSPLHF.

The chain carries TRBV5-1 and TRBJ2-1; D unclear. The CDR3 totals 12 residues. Between the trimmed V and J ends, which lost 1 base and 8 bases, there was a span of 7 bases. Germline values: CDR1 SGHRS, CDR2 YFSETQ. The CDR3 here is CASSLTPDEQFF. The CDR3 DNA is TGCGCCAGCAGCTTGACACCCGATGAGCAGTTCTTC.

V usage is TRBV2 and J usage is TRBJ2-7; D might be TRBD1 (6 bases). V dropped 5 bases and J dropped 3 bases, with 17 bases sitting between them. The CDR3 extends over 15 amino acids. Germline V gene lookup returns CDR1 SNHLY and CDR2 FYNNEI. CDR3 sequence: CASSYNREPSYEQYF. As DNA, the CDR3 is TGTGCCAGCAGTTATAACAGGGAACCCAGCTACGAGCAGTACTTC.

The V call is TRBV24-1, the J call TRBJ2-6; 9 bases line up with TRBD1. Germline trimming cut 2 bases from V and 0 bases from J; bases unmatched to any gene: 4. CDR1 is KGHDR and CDR2 is SFDVKD in the germline V gene. The CDR3 is 18 amino acids. CDR3 amino acids: CATSDSGTGNSGANVLTF. DNA for the CDR3: TGTGCCACCAGTGATTCGGGGACAGGGAACTCTGGGGCCAACGTCCTGACTTTC.

The chain combines TRBV11-1 with TRBJ2-7; D is undetermined. The V end lost 5 bases, the J end lost 0 bases, and 17 bases lay between the germline ends. CDR3 size: 16 residues. Germline loops: CDR1 SGHAT, CDR2 FQDESV (reference sequence). The CDR3 region is CASSSRMQVDSYEQYF. The DNA for the CDR3 is TGTGCCAGCAGCAGCCGCATGCAGGTTGACTCCTACGAGCAGTACTTC. Variable domain in full (rest from reference TRBV11-1 and TRBJ2-7): EAEVAQSPRYKITEKSQAVAFWCDPISGHATLYWYRQILGQGPELLVQFQDESVVDDSQLPKDRFSAERLKGVDSTLKIQPAELGDSAMYLCASSSRMQVDSYEQYFGPGTRLTVT.

This chain uses TRBV11-2 with TRBJ1-2, with 7 bases fitting TRBD1. V was clipped by 0 bases and J by 5 bases; unmatched bases: 6. Germline CDR1 is SGHAT and CDR2 is FQNNGV. The CDR3 covers 15 residues. In DNA form, the CDR3 reads TGTGCCAGCAGCTTAGACTCCGGGACAGAGTATGGCTACACCTTC. This gives the protein CASSLDSGTEYGYTF.

A few counts support this clone. The V gene is TRBV7-9, the J gene TRBJ2-7; possible D gene TRBD2, 7 bases. The CDR3 spans 16 residues. The germline V gene has CDR1 SEHNR and CDR2 FQNEAQ (reference sequence). V lost 10 bases to trimming and J lost 2 bases, with 24 bases between them. Here the CDR3 reads CANLKEEGGDTYEQYF. CDR3 sequence (DNA): TGTGCCAACCTGAAAGAAGAGGGGGGGGACACCTACGAGCAGTACTTC. Using reference TRBV7-9 and TRBJ2-7 for the parts outside the CDR3, the full variable domain is DTGVSQNPRHKITKRGQNVTFRCDPISEHNRLYWYRQTLGQGPEFLTYFQNEAQLEKSRLLSDRFSAERPKGSFSTLEIQRTEQGDSAMYLCANLKEEGGDTYEQYFGPGTRLTVT.